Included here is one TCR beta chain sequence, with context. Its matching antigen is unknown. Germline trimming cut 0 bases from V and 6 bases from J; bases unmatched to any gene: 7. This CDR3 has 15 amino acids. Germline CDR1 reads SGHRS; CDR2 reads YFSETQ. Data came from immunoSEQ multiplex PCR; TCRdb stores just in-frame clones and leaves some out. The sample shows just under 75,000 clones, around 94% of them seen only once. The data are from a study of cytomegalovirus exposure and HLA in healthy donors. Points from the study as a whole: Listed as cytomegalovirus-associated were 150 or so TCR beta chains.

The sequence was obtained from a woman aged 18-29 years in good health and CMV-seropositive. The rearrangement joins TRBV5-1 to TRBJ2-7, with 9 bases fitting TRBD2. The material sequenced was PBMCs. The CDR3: CASSLEGLANSEQYF. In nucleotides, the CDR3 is TGCGCCAGCAGCTTGGAGGGACTAGCCAACTCCGAGCAGTACTTC.